The 9 T cell receptor beta chains given below trace back to one sample, sequenced in a study of OX40 agonist ivuxolimab in advanced cancers. Here immunoSEQ multiplex PCR was the method, and the copy in TCRdb shows in-frame clones only, minus some. The profile shows tens of thousands of clones, more than 75% of them singletons. The specimen was CD4+ or CD8+ T cells sorted from blood, collected in a trial of the OX40 agonist ivuxolimab. Receptors were obtained from an adult with an advanced solid tumor such as melanoma, head and neck, liver or kidney cancer.

The J gene is TRBJ2-1, the V gene TRBV28; tentatively, D is TRBD1 or TRBD2 (5 bases each). V was trimmed by 4 bases and J by 8 bases, leaving 15 bases between them. Germline V gives CDR1 MDHEN, CDR2 SYDVKM. The CDR3 is 14 residues long. CDR3 DNA sequence: TGTGCCAGCAGTTCCCCGGGACCACCGGATGAGCAGTTCTTC. It codes for CASSSPGPPDEQFF.

The chain links TRBV30 to TRBJ2-1; D tentatively reads TRBD1 or TRBD2 (6 bases each). Trimming cost V 4 bases and J 8 bases, with 18 bases left between them. CDR3 length equals 14 residues. Germline V CDR1 and CDR2: GTSNPN, SVGIG (reference sequence). CDR3 nucleotide sequence: TGTGCCTGGAAACGGGGGCCGGGAGACGATGAGCAGTTCTTC. Protein sequence: CAWKRGPGDDEQFF.

V gene TRBV4-2 combines with J gene TRBJ2-7; 13 nucleotides line up with TRBD2. CDR1 and CDR2 (germline): LGHNA, YNFKEQ. The CDR3 covers 16 residues. Trimming took 5 bases from V and 2 from J; bases not matched to a gene: 6. The CDR3 spells CASSRTSGSPPYEQYF. The CDR3 coding sequence is TGTGCCAGCAGCAGGACTAGCGGGAGTCCACCCTACGAGCAGTACTTC.

V and J are TRBV4-3 and TRBJ2-1; D remains ambiguous. Germline V CDR1 and CDR2: LGHNA, YSLEER. Trimming cost V 0 bases and J 7 bases, with 7 bases left between them. This CDR3 spans 13 amino acids. This chain's CDR3 is CASSQDGRNEQFF. In DNA, the CDR3 is TGCGCCAGCAGCCAAGATGGCAGGAATGAGCAGTTCTTC.

The V gene is TRBV7-9, the J gene TRBJ2-5; D remains ambiguous. Trimming left V 0 bases short and J 5 bases short, with 4 bases between. The CDR3 spans 12 residues. Germline V gene lookup returns CDR1 SEHNR and CDR2 FQNEAQ (reference sequence). The CDR3 loop is CASSLAGETQYF. CDR3 sequence (DNA): TGTGCCAGCAGCTTAGCGGGGGAGACCCAGTACTTC.

V and J are TRBV19 and TRBJ2-3, with 8 bases lining up with TRBD2. CDR3 length: 16 residues. The V segment lost 5 bases and the J segment 1 base; nucleotides outside the gene matches: 8. Germline V gene lookup returns CDR1 LNHDA and CDR2 SQIVND (reference sequence). The CDR3 sequence is CASSLTAGVGTDTQYF. CDR3 DNA: TGTGCCAGTAGTTTAACAGCGGGAGTTGGCACAGATACGCAGTATTTT. Supplemented by reference TRBV19 and TRBJ2-3, the full variable domain reads DGGITQSPKYLFRKEGQNVTLSCEQNLNHDAMYWYRQDPGQGLRLIYYSQIVNDFQKGDIAEGYSVSREKKESFPLTVTSAQKNPTAFYLCASSLTAGVGTDTQYFGPGTRLTVL.

The J gene is TRBJ2-7, the V gene TRBV4-3, with D unclear. CDR1 LGHNA and CDR2 YSLEER come from the germline V gene. The CDR3 loop spans 16 amino acids. V lost 0 bases and J 0 bases, leaving 12 bases between the germline ends. The CDR3: CASSQEVGKSSYEQYF. The CDR3 DNA reads TGCGCCAGCAGCCAAGAGGTTGGGAAAAGCTCCTACGAGCAGTACTTC.

The rearrangement uses TRBV14 and TRBJ1-1; TRBD1 agrees at 7 bases. With 0 bases clipped from V and 4 bases from J, the junction kept 8 bases outside the gene matches. The germline gives CDR1 SGHDN, CDR2 FVKESK. The length of the CDR3 is 16 residues. CDR3 sequence: CASSQDKGAKVTEAFF. The CDR3 region has the DNA TGTGCCAGCAGCCAAGATAAGGGGGCTAAAGTCACTGAAGCTTTCTTT.

The chain has TRBV5-1 and TRBJ2-5; D remains ambiguous. Germline V lookup: CDR1 SGHRS, CDR2 YFSETQ. This CDR3 is 11 amino acids long. V lost 3 bases and J lost 4, with 4 bases in between. The chain's CDR3 is CASSSGETQYF. CDR3 nucleotide sequence: TGCGCCAGCAGCTCGGGAGAGACCCAGTACTTC.